Below are 15 T cell receptor beta chains sequenced from a single sample in a study of radiation and T cells in renal cell carcinoma. Clones were read by immunoSEQ multiplex PCR, and TCRdb kept only the in-frame ones, dropping some. The table lists around 140,000 clones, approximately 86% of them singletons, with 15% to 20% in the top ten. Specified time point: blood 4 weeks post-SBRT, at nephrectomy. As to treatment: 15 Gy SBRT to primary tumor, nephrectomy 4 weeks later. The material sequenced was blood, taken from a patient whose treatment included radiotherapy and nephrectomy. All receptors come from a woman in her fifties or sixties with renal cell carcinoma.

CDR3 sequence: CATNAGIRDTIYF. As DNA, the CDR3 is TGTGCCACCAATGCAGGGATCCGGGACACCATATATTTT. The chain employs TRBV28 and TRBJ1-3, with a possible D match to TRBD1 (5 bases). V lost 10 bases, J lost 8 bases, and 18 bases lay in between. CDR3 length: 13 amino acids. The germline V gene encodes CDR1 MDHEN and CDR2 SYDVKM. Variable domain in full (rest from reference TRBV28 and TRBJ1-3): DVKVTQSSRYLVKRTGEKVFLECVQDMDHENMFWYRQDPGLGLRLIYFSYDVKMKEKGDIPEGYSVSREKKERFSLILESASTNQTSMYLCATNAGIRDTIYFGEGSWLTVV.

The chain joins TRBV10-1 to TRBJ1-1; 7 nucleotides agree with TRBD1. The CDR3 runs 14 residues. CDR1 and CDR2 (germline): WNHNN, SYGVQD (reference sequence). Losses at the gene ends were 10 bases for V and 0 bases for J; bases not matched to a gene: 8. The CDR3: CANTYRGLNTEAFF. DNA for the CDR3: TGCGCCAACACCTACAGGGGCCTGAACACTGAAGCTTTCTTT.

This chain links TRBV28 with TRBJ1-5, with D unclear. Germline V gene data show CDR1 as MDHEN and CDR2 as SYDVKM. V dropped 6 bases and J dropped 2 bases, with 14 bases sitting between them. The CDR3 is 15 amino acids. The CDR3 DNA sequence: TGTGCCAGCAGGTTAGGCGGGCTCGGCAATCAGCCCCAGCATTTT. Translation: CASRLGGLGNQPQHF.

The chain couples TRBV7-3 to TRBJ2-1; D ambiguous. V was clipped by 5 bases and J by 10 bases, with 18 bases between them. Looked up from germline, CDR1 is SGHTA and CDR2 is FQGTGA. The CDR3 totals 14 residues. DNA of the CDR3: TGTGCCAGCAGCCCGCTCCCCTCGAGCTACGAGCAGTTCTTC. Translated: CASSPLPSSYEQFF.

The chain recombines TRBV7-2 with TRBJ2-3; the D gene is possibly TRBD1 (5 bases). This CDR3 spans 13 amino acids. Trimming shortened V by 5 bases and J by 4 bases, and 10 bases separated the two germline ends. The germline CDR1 and CDR2 sequences are SGHTA and FQGNSA. The CDR3 DNA follows: TGTGCCAGCAGCATGGGGCTCGCAGATACGCAGTATTTT. It specifies CASSMGLADTQYF.

The chain recombines TRBV7-2 with TRBJ2-1, with D possibly TRBD1 on 5 matching bases. V dropped 1 base and J dropped 3 bases, with 19 bases sitting between them. This CDR3 comprises 18 residues. From germline, CDR1 is SGHTA and CDR2 FQGNSA. The CDR3, as DNA: TGTGCCAGCAGCTTAGATAGGGTTTCAGGGTCATACTACAATGAGCAGTTCTTC. Translating it yields CASSLDRVSGSYYNEQFF.

This clone was observed once. The chain recombines TRBV15 with TRBJ2-3; unclear D gene. Per germline, CDR1 LNHNV and CDR2 YYDKDF (reference sequence). This CDR3 is 15 amino acids long. V was shortened by 0 bases and J by 6 bases, with 13 bases between the two germline ends. The CDR3 region is CATSRDLAAFDTQYF. In nucleotides, the CDR3 is TGTGCCACCAGCAGAGATCTGGCCGCCTTCGATACGCAGTATTTT.

V gene TRBV28 combines with J gene TRBJ2-6; 9 bases line up with TRBD1. The V gene's germline CDR1 is MDHEN and CDR2 SYDVKM. After removal of 4 bases from V and 0 bases from J, the junction contained 7 bases not matched to a gene. The CDR3 extends over 18 amino acids. The chain's CDR3 is CASSSRDRVPSGANVLTF. CDR3 in DNA: TGTGCCAGCAGTTCCCGGGACAGGGTTCCCTCTGGGGCCAACGTCCTGACTTTC.

The chain is built from TRBV28 and TRBJ2-5; D gene uncertain. Germline CDR1 reads MDHEN; CDR2 reads SYDVKM. V was clipped by 3 bases and J by 3 bases, with 8 bases between them. The CDR3 totals 13 residues. The CDR3 spells CASSLYGKETQYF. CDR3 nucleotide sequence: TGTGCCAGCAGTTTGTACGGAAAAGAGACCCAGTACTTC.

The DNA for the CDR3 is TGTGCCAGCAGTGCCTCGGGGGTCACCGGGGAGCTGTTTTTT. Its protein is CASSASGVTGELFF. The chain employs TRBV28 and TRBJ2-2; perhaps TRBD2 as D (6 bases). The CDR3 consists of 14 residues. Trimming shortened V by 5 bases and J by 4 bases, and 11 bases separated the two germline ends. Looked up from germline, CDR1 is MDHEN and CDR2 is SYDVKM.

CDR3 protein: CASSLVTEETQYF. Written as DNA, the CDR3 is TGCGCCAGCAGCTTAGTGACCGAAGAGACCCAGTACTTC. The V call is TRBV5-1, the J call TRBJ2-5; D is undetermined. CDR1 is SGHRS and CDR2 is YFSETQ in the germline V gene. V lost 2 bases, J lost 3 bases, and 8 bases lay in between. The CDR3 length is 13 residues.

The rearrangement links TRBV29-1 to TRBJ2-1, with 7 positions matching TRBD1. Germline assignment: CDR1 SQVTM and CDR2 ANQGSEA. Losses at the gene ends were 1 base for V and 1 base for J; bases not matched to a gene: 4. The CDR3 sequence is 15 residues long. The CDR3, as DNA: TGCAGCGTTGAAGGGGGACAGAGATCCTACAATGAGCAGTTCTTC. Translating gives CSVEGGQRSYNEQFF.

The chain combines TRBV4-2 with TRBJ1-1; no definite D call. The germline gives CDR1 LGHNA, CDR2 YNFKEQ. Trimming pared 0 bases from V and 0 bases from J, leaving 14 bases between. The CDR3 has 17 amino acids. CDR3 nucleotides: TGTGCCAGCAGCCAAGATCCAGGCCACCTTATGAACACTGAAGCTTTCTTT. This translates into CASSQDPGHLMNTEAFF.

The chain is built from TRBV4-1 and TRBJ1-2, with D unresolved. V was cut by 0 bases and J by 4 bases, with 21 bases left in between. CDR1 and CDR2 from the germline V gene are MGHRA and YSYEKL. This CDR3 contains 18 residues. The chain's CDR3 is CASSQDLDPHVNGYGYTF. DNA of the CDR3: TGCGCCAGCAGCCAAGATCTAGACCCCCATGTTAATGGCTATGGCTACACCTTC.

The chain couples TRBV7-7 to TRBJ2-1; 8 positions agree with TRBD2. The CDR3 is 16 amino acids. V lost 5 bases to trimming and J lost 0 bases; unmatched junction nucleotides: 6. Germline CDR1 and CDR2: SSHAT and FNYEAQ (reference sequence). CDR3 loop: CASSREGFSSYNEQFF. CDR3 bases: TGTGCCAGCAGCCGGGAGGGTTTTAGCTCCTACAATGAGCAGTTCTTC.